A single sample is the source of the 28 T cell receptor beta chains below, sequenced in a study of cytomegalovirus exposure and HLA in healthy donors. Both 60 Vbeta primers and 13 Jbeta primers went into the PCR. Assay used: immunoSEQ multiplex PCR; TCRdb lists only in-frame clones, some missing. The profile covers 110,000 to 150,000 clones, with 65% to 85% appearing a single time and approximately 3.8% taken by the ten largest. The specimen was PBMCs. The receptors were sampled from a male donor in good health and CMV-seronegative.

The rearrangement uses TRBV19 and TRBJ1-1, with TRBD1 identical over 7 bases. The CDR3 spans 14 residues. With V trimmed by 3 bases and J by 5 bases, 6 bases remained unmatched. CDR1 and CDR2 from the germline V gene are LNHDA and SQIVND (reference sequence). CDR3 in amino acids: CASSMGRGVTEAFF. CDR3 DNA: TGTGCCAGTAGTATGGGCAGGGGGGTTACTGAAGCTTTCTTT.

The chain has TRBV29-1 and TRBJ1-2; D ambiguous. The CDR3 has 12 amino acids. The V end was cut by 7 bases, the J end by 4 bases, with 13 bases between. Germline V lookup: CDR1 SQVTM, CDR2 ANQGSEA. The CDR3 is CSAAVTVYGYTF. CDR3 nucleotide sequence: TGCAGCGCCGCTGTGACTGTCTATGGCTACACCTTC.

The V gene is TRBV18, the J gene TRBJ2-7; maybe TRBD2 (6 bases). V was shortened by 6 bases and J by 0 bases, with 9 bases between the two germline ends. This CDR3 is built from 13 residues. Germline loops: CDR1 KGHSH, CDR2 LQKENI. Here the CDR3 reads CASSAGSSYEQYF. Written as DNA, the CDR3 is TGTGCCAGCTCGGCCGGGAGCTCCTACGAGCAGTACTTC.

The V gene is TRBV6-6, the J gene TRBJ2-7; 7 bases align to TRBD2. Germline V gene sequence: CDR1 MNHNY, CDR2 SVGAGI (reference sequence). V was clipped by 10 bases and J by 4 bases; unmatched bases: 10. This CDR3 contains 13 residues. CDR3 protein: CATQYGEGYEQYF. CDR3 nucleotides: TGTGCCACCCAGTACGGGGAGGGGTACGAGCAGTACTTC.

The rearrangement links TRBV7-6 to TRBJ2-2, with D possibly TRBD2 on 5 matching bases. Germline values: CDR1 SGHVS, CDR2 FNYEAQ. The CDR3 has 14 residues. V was clipped by 4 bases and J by 6 bases, with 12 bases between them. The DNA for the CDR3 is TGTGCCAGCAGCTCCGAGATCGGGGCCGGGGAGCTGTTTTTT. Translation gives CASSSEIGAGELFF.

This chain joins TRBV19 and TRBJ2-3; 8 bases line up with TRBD1. CDR1 is LNHDA, CDR2 SQIVND, per germline (reference sequence). The CDR3 is made up of 14 amino acids. V was pared by 9 bases and J by 1 base, with 6 bases of the junction left unmatched. Written as DNA, the CDR3 is TGTGCCAGCCAACCGGGACAGGGCACAGATACGCAGTATTTT. It yields the protein CASQPGQGTDTQYF.

The chain has TRBV9 and TRBJ2-3, with 9 bases fitting TRBD2. With V trimmed by 4 bases and J by 0 bases, 3 bases remained unmatched. Looked up from germline, CDR1 is SGDLS and CDR2 is YYNGEE. The CDR3 length is 15 residues. The CDR3 loop is CASSKRGASTDTQYF. CDR3 in DNA: TGTGCCAGCAGCAAGCGGGGGGCAAGCACAGATACGCAGTATTTT.

The chain joins TRBV5-1 to TRBJ1-2, with TRBD1 matching over 8 bases. Germline assignment: CDR1 SGHRS and CDR2 YFSETQ. With V trimmed by 6 bases and J by 6 bases, 7 bases remained unmatched. The CDR3 runs to 13 residues. This CDR3 reads CASTPDRDHGYTF. The CDR3 coding sequence is TGCGCCAGCACCCCGGACAGGGACCATGGCTACACCTTC.

The rearrangement joins TRBV5-1 to TRBJ1-4; 7 nucleotides align to TRBD1. This CDR3 has 16 amino acids. Germline lookup yields CDR1 SGHRS and CDR2 YFSETQ. With V trimmed by 3 bases and J by 0 bases, 5 bases remained unmatched. The CDR3 sequence: CASSSTGTSTNEKLFF. In DNA form, the CDR3 reads TGCGCCAGCAGCTCGACAGGGACCTCAACTAATGAAAAACTGTTTTTT.

V is TRBV28 and J is TRBJ1-1; possible D gene TRBD1, 5 bases. This CDR3 has 14 residues. The germline gives CDR1 MDHEN, CDR2 SYDVKM. V was clipped by 4 bases and J by 5 bases, with 14 bases between them. The CDR3 DNA follows: TGTGCCAGCAGTTCTCCTCTGGGGGGGACTGAAGCTTTCTTT. It encodes CASSSPLGGTEAFF.

A few counts support this clone. This chain connects TRBV9 to TRBJ1-2; D is possibly TRBD1 (6 bases). Germline values: CDR1 SGDLS, CDR2 YYNGEE. V gave up 2 bases and J gave up 3 bases, with 14 bases separating them. The CDR3 loop spans 15 amino acids. The CDR3 loop reads CASSVHHSGDYGYTF. DNA for the CDR3: TGTGCCAGCAGCGTCCACCACTCAGGGGACTATGGCTACACCTTC.

CDR3 sequence reads: CASSRNPGQVQETQYF. CDR3 nucleotide sequence: TGTGCCAGCAGCCGAAACCCGGGACAGGTACAAGAGACCCAGTACTTC. V and J are TRBV9 and TRBJ2-5; 8 bases line up with TRBD1. Germline CDR1 reads SGDLS; CDR2 reads YYNGEE. The CDR3 sequence is 16 residues long. The J segment lost 2 bases and the V segment lost 4 bases, leaving 10 bases of the junction unmatched.

The rearrangement links TRBV5-6 to TRBJ2-5; D is ambiguous. V gave up 4 bases and J gave up 8 bases, with 9 bases separating them. From germline, CDR1 is SGHDT and CDR2 YYEEEE. The length of the CDR3 is 11 residues. The CDR3 protein is CASSLSDTQYF. For the CDR3, the DNA is TGTGCCAGCAGCCTCTCAGATACCCAGTACTTC.

The V call is TRBV11-2, the J call TRBJ1-1, with D perhaps matching TRBD1 (6 bases). Germline CDR1 SGHAT, CDR2 FQNNGV. Trimming cost V 0 bases and J 6 bases, with 23 bases left between them. There are 18 residues in the CDR3. In nucleotides, the CDR3 is TGTGCCAGCAGCTTAGAGGCCCGTCTTCCGGGACATGGGGCTGAAGCTTTCTTT. Its translation is CASSLEARLPGHGAEAFF.

The genes are TRBV11-2 and TRBJ2-7; tentative D call: TRBD2 (5 bases). The germline V gene encodes CDR1 SGHAT and CDR2 FQNNGV. V lost 5 bases and J 3 bases, leaving 20 bases between the germline ends. The CDR3 runs to 16 residues. For the CDR3, the DNA is TGTGCCAGCAGCACCCATTTAACGACGGGGAACTACGAGCAGTACTTC. It codes for CASSTHLTTGNYEQYF.

This clone appeared a few times. The chain uses TRBV5-1 and TRBJ1-2, with a possible D match to TRBD1 (6 bases). Germline V gives CDR1 SGHRS, CDR2 YFSETQ. The germline V and J ends were trimmed by 6 bases and 4 bases, with 19 bases remaining between them. The CDR3 is 15 residues long. CDR3 DNA sequence: TGCGCCAGCACATCCAGCCCCGGGACACCCTATGGCTACACCTTC. Amino acid sequence: CASTSSPGTPYGYTF.

Comment on this clone: The junction does not match germline at one end; this may be a read error. The chain employs TRBV7-7 and TRBJ2-5; TRBD2 matches 9 bases. Germline-derived CDR1 and CDR2 are SSHAT and FNYEAQ (reference sequence). CDR3 length equals 18 residues. CDR3 sequence: CASSLGPGGREFQETQYF. CDR3 DNA: TGTGCTAGCAGCTTAGGGCCCGGCGGGAGGGAATTTCAAGAGACCCAGTACTTC.

The chain uses TRBV7-9 and TRBJ1-6; D remains unclear. Trimming stripped 1 base from V and 4 bases from J, with 11 bases between. Germline values: CDR1 SEHNR, CDR2 FQNEAQ (reference sequence). The CDR3 runs to 16 residues. CDR3 DNA: TGTGCCAGCAGCTTAGAAGCCCTGATATATAATTCACCCCTCCACTTT. Its protein product is CASSLEALIYNSPLHF.

The chain recombines TRBV7-2 with TRBJ2-7; the D gene is possibly TRBD2 (6 bases). Germline V gives CDR1 SGHTA, CDR2 FQGNSA. Trimming left V 2 bases short and J 1 base short, with 9 bases between. The CDR3 is made up of 14 amino acids. CDR3 loop: CASSLLLASYEQYF. The CDR3, as DNA: TGTGCCAGCAGCTTATTACTAGCTTCCTACGAGCAGTACTTC.

Written as DNA, the CDR3 is TGTGCCAGCAGGGGCTCGACACCCCCCGGGGAGCTGTTTTTT. This translates into CASRGSTPPGELFF. The genes are TRBV28 and TRBJ2-2; D is uncertain. CDR1 and CDR2 from the germline V gene are MDHEN and SYDVKM. The CDR3 spans 14 residues. V was shortened by 6 bases and J by 6 bases, with 14 bases between the two germline ends.

The chain couples TRBV11-1 to TRBJ2-2; D is unresolved. This CDR3 spans 12 amino acids. Germline CDR1 SGHAT, CDR2 FQDESV (reference sequence). Trimming left V 8 bases short and J 4 bases short, with 8 bases between. CDR3 DNA sequence: TGTGCCAGCGGCGGATTCACCGGGGAGCTGTTTTTT. Amino acid sequence: CASGGFTGELFF.

The V call is TRBV7-6, the J call TRBJ2-3; possibly TRBD1 for D (5 bases). CDR3 length: 13 residues. Deletions cut 5 bases from V and 12 bases from J, with 18 bases between. Germline CDR1 SGHVS, CDR2 FNYEAQ. This chain's CDR3 is CASSPPGASVQYF. As DNA, the CDR3 is TGTGCCAGCAGCCCACCTGGGGCGAGCGTTCAGTATTTT.

The chain carries TRBV7-3 and TRBJ2-1, with 9 positions matching TRBD1. Germline trimming cut 5 bases from V and 6 bases from J; bases unmatched to any gene: 14. CDR3 length: 17 residues. Germline V gene data show CDR1 as SGHTA and CDR2 as FQGTGA. The CDR3 DNA sequence: TGTGCCAGCAGCCCGGTTGTCGGGGGACAGGGAATCAATGAGCAGTTCTTC. It specifies CASSPVVGGQGINEQFF.

The chain joins TRBV6-4 to TRBJ2-3; D is unresolved. V lost 3 bases, J lost 7 bases, and 14 bases lay in between. This CDR3 comprises 14 residues. Germline V gene lookup returns CDR1 MRHNA and CDR2 SNTAGT. Here the CDR3 reads CASSEADGAYTQYF. The CDR3 DNA sequence: TGTGCCAGCAGTGAAGCCGACGGAGCATATACGCAGTATTTT.

This clone was observed a few times. The genes are TRBV7-5 and TRBJ1-6; the table names TRBD1, a call not compared with the DNA. TRBV7-5 is termed a pseudogene. The CDR3 extends over 13 amino acids. CDR3: CARRPRGYSPLHF. DNA for the CDR3: TGTGCCAGAAGACCAAGGGGGTATTCACCCCTCCACTTT.

This chain links TRBV11-2 with TRBJ1-3; D unresolved. Germline V gene lookup returns CDR1 SGHAT and CDR2 FQNNGV. This CDR3 region has 17 residues. Between the trimmed V and J ends, which lost 0 bases and 0 bases, there was a span of 12 bases. The CDR3 region has the DNA TGTGCCAGCAGCTTAGACCCCGGAGAATACTCTGGAAACACCATATATTTT. It encodes CASSLDPGEYSGNTIYF. Combining the CDR3 with reference TRBV11-2 and TRBJ1-3 gives the whole variable domain EAGVAQSPRYKIIEKRQSVAFWCNPISGHATLYWYQQILGQGPKLLIQFQNNGVVDDSQLPKDRFSAERLKGVDSTLKIQPAKLEDSAVYLCASSLDPGEYSGNTIYFGEGSWLTVV.

The CDR3 DNA is TGTGCCAGCAGCTTAGAGGCGAGGGGGGGAACAGATACGCAGTATTTT. Its translation is CASSLEARGGTDTQYF. The rearrangement links TRBV7-2 to TRBJ2-3, with a weak D call TRBD2 (7 bases). V was trimmed by 1 base and J by 3 bases, leaving 14 bases between them. The germline gives CDR1 SGHTA, CDR2 FQGNSA. This CDR3 is 16 amino acids long.

Points on this clone: One end of the junction does not line up with germline, which may come from a read error. This chain uses TRBV7-9 with TRBJ1-2; 10 nucleotides match TRBD1. Germline lookup yields CDR1 SEHNR and CDR2 FQNEAQ (reference sequence). The CDR3 is 17 residues long. The CDR3: CSSSLRGQGIDPYGYTF. The CDR3 DNA reads as TGTTCCAGCAGCCTAAGGGGACAGGGGATAGATCCCTATGGCTACACCTTC.